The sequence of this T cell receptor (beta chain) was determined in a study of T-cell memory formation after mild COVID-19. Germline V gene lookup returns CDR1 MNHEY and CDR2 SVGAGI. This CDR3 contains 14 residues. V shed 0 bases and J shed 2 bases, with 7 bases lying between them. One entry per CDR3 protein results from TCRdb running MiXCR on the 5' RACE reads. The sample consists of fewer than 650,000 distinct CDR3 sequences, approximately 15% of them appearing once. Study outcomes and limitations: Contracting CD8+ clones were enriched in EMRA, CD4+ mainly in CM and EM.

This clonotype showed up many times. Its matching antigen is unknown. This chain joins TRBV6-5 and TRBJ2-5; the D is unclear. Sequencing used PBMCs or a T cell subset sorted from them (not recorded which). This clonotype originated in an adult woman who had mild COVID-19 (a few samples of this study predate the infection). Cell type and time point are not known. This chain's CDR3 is CASSYSGRQETQYF. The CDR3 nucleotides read TGTGCCAGCAGTTACTCGGGCAGACAAGAGACCCAGTACTTC.